This T cell receptor beta chain was obtained from a study of T cell responses to AZD1222 COVID-19 vaccine. The CDR3 spans 17 residues. V lost 4 bases, J lost 4 bases, and 10 bases stayed unmatched. In germline, CDR1 is SGDLS, CDR2 YYNGEE. Using immunoSEQ multiplex PCR, the repertoire was profiled, and TCRdb retains in-frame clones only, with some absent. The data show about 150,000 clones, with 90% seen just once and 18% held by the top ten. The clonotype comes from an adult in good health. Sample: peripheral blood, taken on day 0 of AZD1222 vaccination. The V gene is TRBV9, the J gene TRBJ2-5, with 13 positions matching TRBD2. CDR3: CASSTSLAGGRSETQYF. The CDR3, as DNA: TGTGCCAGCAGCACCTCACTAGCGGGAGGGCGCTCAGAGACCCAGTACTTC.